These T cell receptor beta chains were read from a single sample in a study of identical twins. TCRdb used MiXCR to reprocess the 5' RACE reads, holding one entry per CDR3 protein. The table includes approximately 220,000 distinct CDR3 sequences, roughly 9.4% detected once. The specimen sequenced was memory (CD45RO+) T cells sorted from blood. These receptors were taken from a woman under 30 in good health. CDR3s include the opening cysteine and the closing phenylalanine or tryptophan.

17 TRBJ2-2 TRBV20-1 CSARAASGQGVTGELFF
14 TRBJ1-2 TRBV5-1 CASRLGQANYGYTF
15 TRBJ2-3 TRBV5-1 CASSFYGSSTDTQYF
17 TRBJ2-5 TRBV5-1 CASSLGRLAGHQETQYF
15 TRBJ2-5 TRBV30 CAWSAGQGYQETQYF
14 TRBJ2-5 TRBV5-1 CASSFSNYQETQYF
15 TRBJ2-3 TRBV5-1 CASSLASVGADTQYF
11 TRBJ1-2 TRBV2 CASSPDYGYTF
16 TRBJ2-3 TRBV4-3 CASSQDFSGALDTQYF
13 TRBJ1-2 TRBV7-9 CASSLTGYSGYTF
15 TRBJ2-7 TRBV7-6 CASSLGGTFDYEQYF
14 TRBJ2-7 TRBV5-6 CASSLAAGVGEQYF
17 TRBJ1-1 TRBV20-1 CSARRGWSGRQHTEAFF
15 TRBJ2-3 TRBV20-1 CSAPRRGGDTDTQYF
14 TRBJ2-7 TRBV6-2/TRBV6-3 CASSPLAGSYEQYF
13 TRBJ1-1 TRBV4-2 CASSQETNTEAFF
14 TRBJ1-1 TRBV2 CASRDRDRVGQAFF
11 TRBJ1-1 TRBV7-9 CASSLLMGAFF
15 TRBJ2-1 TRBV9 CASSALAGAYNEQFF
15 TRBJ1-4 TRBV7-8 CASSRAAQINEKLFF
11 TRBJ1-1 TRBV6-6 CASSLDGDPFF
15 TRBJ2-5 TRBV7-2 CASSRMSTGQETQYF
15 TRBJ2-5 TRBV20-1 CSARRPGQLRETQYF
15 TRBJ2-5 TRBV5-5 CASSPPITGFETQYF
15 TRBJ2-7 TRBV6-1 CASSETWSAGSEQYF
13 TRBJ2-5 TRBV20-1 CSASGLPEETQYF
12 TRBJ2-7 TRBV2 CASRGPAYEQYF
12 TRBJ1-2 TRBV20-1 CSAPRGESGYTF
15 TRBJ2-5 TRBV7-2 CASSSRAGVQETQYF
14 TRBJ2-7 TRBV5-1 CASSLTGVTYEQYF
13 TRBJ1-1 TRBV5-4 CASRINRDTEAFF
16 TRBJ2-1 TRBV27 CASSYTGTATPGEQFF